This TCR beta chain was sequenced in a study of regulatory T cells in long-lasting Graves disease. For TCR beta, libraries came from iRepertoire HTBI primers and Arm-PCR of CDR3 regions. TCRdb reprocessed the multiplex PCR reads with MiXCR, giving one entry per CDR3 protein. The sample consists of hundreds of thousands of distinct CDR3 sequences, roughly 16% of them appearing once. The time point denotes: newly diagnosed GD, antithyroid drugs for less than 3 months. After RNA was extracted from PBMCs, the TCR library was made from it. A remark on this clonotype: Its antigen is not identified.

Overall study results and limits: For persistent Graves' patients, TCR diversity was lower than for newly diagnosed ones.

Trimming stripped 2 bases from V and 3 bases from J, with 12 bases between. The CDR3 loop spans 15 amino acids. The germline gives CDR1 SGHAT, CDR2 FQDESV (reference sequence). These data were also filed under a second study, of T cells in Graves' hyperthyroidism and ophthalmopathy.

The V gene is TRBV11-1, the J gene TRBJ2-3; possible D gene TRBD1, 6 bases. This sequence was found in a woman in her twenties or thirties with Graves disease. This specimen was peripheral blood mononuclear cells (PBMCs), taken at new diagnosis, from a patient treated with antithyroid drugs. The CDR3 nucleotides are TGTGCCAGCAGCTTAATACAGGGTGTTACAGATACGCAGTATTTT. As protein: CASSLIQGVTDTQYF.